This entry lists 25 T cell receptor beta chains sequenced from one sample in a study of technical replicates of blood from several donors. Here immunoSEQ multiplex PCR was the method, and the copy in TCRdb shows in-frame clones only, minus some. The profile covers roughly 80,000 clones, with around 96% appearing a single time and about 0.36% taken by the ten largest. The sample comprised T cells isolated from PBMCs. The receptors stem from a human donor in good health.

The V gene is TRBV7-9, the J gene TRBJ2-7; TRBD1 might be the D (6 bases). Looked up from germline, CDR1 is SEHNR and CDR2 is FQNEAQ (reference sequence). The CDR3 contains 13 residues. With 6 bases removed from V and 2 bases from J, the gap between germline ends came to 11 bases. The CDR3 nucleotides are TGTGCCAGCAGGGCCCAGGGGACCTACGAGCAGTACTTC. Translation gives CASRAQGTYEQYF.

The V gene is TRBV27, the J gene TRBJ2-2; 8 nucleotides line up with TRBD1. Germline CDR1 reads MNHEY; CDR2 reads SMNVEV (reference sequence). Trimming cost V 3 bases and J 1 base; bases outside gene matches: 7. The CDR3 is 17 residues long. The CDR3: CASSFDRGAENTGELFF. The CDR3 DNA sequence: TGTGCCAGCAGTTTTGACAGGGGCGCCGAGAACACCGGGGAGCTGTTTTTT.

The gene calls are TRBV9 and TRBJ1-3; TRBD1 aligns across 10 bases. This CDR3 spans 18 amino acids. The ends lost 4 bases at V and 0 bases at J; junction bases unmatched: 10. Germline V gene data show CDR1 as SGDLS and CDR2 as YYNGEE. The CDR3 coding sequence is TGTGCCAGCAGCTCCCGGGACAGGGGTTCCCACTCTGGAAACACCATATATTTT. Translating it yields CASSSRDRGSHSGNTIYF.

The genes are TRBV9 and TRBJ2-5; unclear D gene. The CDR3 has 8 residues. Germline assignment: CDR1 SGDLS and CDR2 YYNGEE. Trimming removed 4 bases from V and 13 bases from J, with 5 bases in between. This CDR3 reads CASSLGYF. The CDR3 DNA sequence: TGTGCCAGCAGCCTCGGGTACTTC. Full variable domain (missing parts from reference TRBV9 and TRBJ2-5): DSGVTQTPKHLITATGQRVTLRCSPRSGDLSVYWYQQSLDQGLQFLIQYYNGEERAKGNILERFSAQQFPDLHSELNLSSLELGDSALYFCASSLGYFGPGTRLLVL.

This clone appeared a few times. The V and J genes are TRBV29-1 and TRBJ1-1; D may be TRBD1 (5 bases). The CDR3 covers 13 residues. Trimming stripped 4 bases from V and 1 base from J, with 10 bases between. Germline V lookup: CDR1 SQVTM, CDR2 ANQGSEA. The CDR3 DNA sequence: TGCAGCGTTGCCAACACAGGGAACACTGAAGCTTTCTTT. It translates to CSVANTGNTEAFF.

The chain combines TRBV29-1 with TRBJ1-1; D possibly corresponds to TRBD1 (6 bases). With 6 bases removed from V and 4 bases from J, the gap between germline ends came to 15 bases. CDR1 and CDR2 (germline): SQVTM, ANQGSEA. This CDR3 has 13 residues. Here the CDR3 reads CSVESGVGTEAFF. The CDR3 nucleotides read TGCAGCGTGGAATCAGGGGTGGGCACTGAAGCTTTCTTT.

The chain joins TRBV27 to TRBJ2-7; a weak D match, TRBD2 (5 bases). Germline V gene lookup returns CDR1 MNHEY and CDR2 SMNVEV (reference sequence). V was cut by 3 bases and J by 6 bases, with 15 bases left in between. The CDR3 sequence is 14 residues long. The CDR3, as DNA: TGTGCCAGCAGTTTCAGGTCCCCCGCGGGCGAGCAGTACTTC. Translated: CASSFRSPAGEQYF.

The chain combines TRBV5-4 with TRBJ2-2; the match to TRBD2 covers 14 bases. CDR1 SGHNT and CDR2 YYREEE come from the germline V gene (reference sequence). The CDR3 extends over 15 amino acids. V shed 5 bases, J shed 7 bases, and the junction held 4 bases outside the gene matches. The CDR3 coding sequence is TGTGCCAGCAGGACTAGCGGGAGGGAGGACGGGGAGCTGTTTTTT. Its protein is CASRTSGREDGELFF.

This CDR3 reads CASRTGAGDNEQFF. The CDR3 bases are TGTGCTAGTAGAACAGGGGCCGGCGACAATGAGCAGTTCTTC. The chain links TRBV12-5 to TRBJ2-1; 7 nucleotides match TRBD1. CDR1 is LGHNT, CDR2 FRNRAP, per germline. This CDR3 is built from 14 residues. With V trimmed by 8 bases and J by 5 bases, 9 bases remained unmatched.

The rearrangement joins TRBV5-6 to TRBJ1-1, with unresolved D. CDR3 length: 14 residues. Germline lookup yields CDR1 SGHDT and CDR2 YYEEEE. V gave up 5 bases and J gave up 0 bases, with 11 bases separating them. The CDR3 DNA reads TGTGCCAGCAGATCTCAGGCTGTGAACACTGAAGCTTTCTTT. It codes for CASRSQAVNTEAFF.

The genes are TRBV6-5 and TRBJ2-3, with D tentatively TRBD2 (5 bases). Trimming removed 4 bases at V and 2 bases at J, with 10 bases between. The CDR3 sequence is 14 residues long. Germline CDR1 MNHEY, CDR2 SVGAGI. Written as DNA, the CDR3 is TGTGCCAGCAGTTTTTTCGGGAACACAGATACGCAGTATTTT. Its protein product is CASSFFGNTDTQYF.

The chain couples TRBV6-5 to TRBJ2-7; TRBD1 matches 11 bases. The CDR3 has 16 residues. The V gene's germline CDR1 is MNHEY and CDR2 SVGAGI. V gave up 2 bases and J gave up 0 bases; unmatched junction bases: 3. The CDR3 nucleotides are TGTGCCAGCAGTTACCCCGGGACAGGGGGCTCCTACGAGCAGTACTTC. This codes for CASSYPGTGGSYEQYF.

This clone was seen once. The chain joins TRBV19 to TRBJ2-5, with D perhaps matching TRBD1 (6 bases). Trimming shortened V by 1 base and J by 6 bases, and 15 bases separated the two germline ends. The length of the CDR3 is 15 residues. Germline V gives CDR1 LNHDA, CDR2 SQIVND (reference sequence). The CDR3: CASSIVEQGRQTQYF. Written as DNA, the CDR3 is TGTGCCAGTAGTATAGTGGAACAGGGTAGGCAGACCCAGTACTTC.

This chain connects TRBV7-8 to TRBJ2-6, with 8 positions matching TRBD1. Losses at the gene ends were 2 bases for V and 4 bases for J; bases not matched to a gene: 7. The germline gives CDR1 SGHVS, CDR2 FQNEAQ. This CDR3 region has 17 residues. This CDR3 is CASSLPGGAAGANVLTF. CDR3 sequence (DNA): TGTGCCAGCAGCTTACCAGGGGGCGCAGCGGGGGCCAACGTCCTGACTTTC.

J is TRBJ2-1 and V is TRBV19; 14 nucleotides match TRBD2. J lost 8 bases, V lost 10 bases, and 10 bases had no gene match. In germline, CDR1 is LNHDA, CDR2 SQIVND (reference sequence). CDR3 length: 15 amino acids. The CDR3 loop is CATLEGLAGVYEQFF. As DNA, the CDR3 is TGTGCCACCTTAGAGGGACTAGCGGGAGTTTATGAGCAGTTCTTC.

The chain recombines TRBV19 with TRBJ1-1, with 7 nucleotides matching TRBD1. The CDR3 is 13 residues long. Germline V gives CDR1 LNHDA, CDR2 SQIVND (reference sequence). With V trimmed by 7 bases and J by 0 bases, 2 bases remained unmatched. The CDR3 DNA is TGTGCCAGTACACAGGGGTTGAACACTGAAGCTTTCTTT. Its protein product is CASTQGLNTEAFF.

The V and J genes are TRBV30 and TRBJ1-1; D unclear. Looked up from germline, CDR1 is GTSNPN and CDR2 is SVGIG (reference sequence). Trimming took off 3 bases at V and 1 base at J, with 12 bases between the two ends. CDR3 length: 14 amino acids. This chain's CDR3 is CAWSLGAGNTEAFF. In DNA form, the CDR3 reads TGTGCCTGGAGCCTCGGCGCGGGGAACACTGAAGCTTTCTTT.

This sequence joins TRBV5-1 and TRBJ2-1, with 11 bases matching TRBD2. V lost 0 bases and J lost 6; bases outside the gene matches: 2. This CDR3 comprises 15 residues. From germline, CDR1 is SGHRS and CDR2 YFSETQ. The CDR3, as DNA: TGCGCCAGCAGCTTGGGACTAGCGGGAATCAATGAGCAGTTCTTC. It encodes CASSLGLAGINEQFF.

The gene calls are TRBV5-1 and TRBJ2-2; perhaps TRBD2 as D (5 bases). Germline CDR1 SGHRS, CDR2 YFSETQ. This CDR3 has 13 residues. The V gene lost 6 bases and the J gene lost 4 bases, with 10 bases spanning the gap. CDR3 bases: TGCGCCAGCACCCTCGGAGGCACCGGGGAGCTGTTTTTT. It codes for CASTLGGTGELFF.

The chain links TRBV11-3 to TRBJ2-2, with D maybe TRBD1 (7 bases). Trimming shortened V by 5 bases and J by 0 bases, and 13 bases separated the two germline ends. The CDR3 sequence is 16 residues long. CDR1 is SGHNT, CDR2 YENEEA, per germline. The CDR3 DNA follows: TGTGCCAGCAGCCCGCGGGACAGCCCGAACACCGGGGAGCTGTTTTTT. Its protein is CASSPRDSPNTGELFF.

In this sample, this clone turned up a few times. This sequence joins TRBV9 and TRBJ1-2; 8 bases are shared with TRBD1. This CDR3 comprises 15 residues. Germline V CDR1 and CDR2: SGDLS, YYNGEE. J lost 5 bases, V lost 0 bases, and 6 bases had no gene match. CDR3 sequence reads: CASSVAGQAGYGYTF. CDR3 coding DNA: TGTGCCAGCAGCGTAGCGGGACAGGCGGGGTATGGCTACACCTTC.

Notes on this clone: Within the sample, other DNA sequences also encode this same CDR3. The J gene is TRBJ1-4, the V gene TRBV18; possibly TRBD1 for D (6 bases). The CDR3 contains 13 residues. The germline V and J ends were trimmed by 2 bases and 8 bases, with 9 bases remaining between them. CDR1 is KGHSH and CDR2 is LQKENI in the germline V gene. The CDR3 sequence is CASSPGTREKLFF. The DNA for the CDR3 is TGTGCCAGCTCACCAGGGACAAGGGAAAAACTGTTTTTT.

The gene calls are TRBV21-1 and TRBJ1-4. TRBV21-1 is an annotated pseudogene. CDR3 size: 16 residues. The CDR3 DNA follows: TGTGCCAGCAGCAAAAAACTTGGGGAAGGAGGTGAAAAACTGTTTTTT. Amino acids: CASSKKLGEGGEKLFF.

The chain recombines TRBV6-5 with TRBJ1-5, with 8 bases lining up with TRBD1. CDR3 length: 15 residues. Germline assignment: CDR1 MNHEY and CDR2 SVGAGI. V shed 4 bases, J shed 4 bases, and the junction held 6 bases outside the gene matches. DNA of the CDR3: TGTGCCAGCAGTTGGTCCGGGACAGGAAATCAGCCCCAGCATTTT. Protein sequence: CASSWSGTGNQPQHF.

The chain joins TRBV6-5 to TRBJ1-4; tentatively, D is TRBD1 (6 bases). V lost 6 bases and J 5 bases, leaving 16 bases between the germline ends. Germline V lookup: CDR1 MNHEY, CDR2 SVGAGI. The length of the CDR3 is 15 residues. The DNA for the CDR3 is TGTGCCAGCAGGAGGCGGGGGGCCTCCAATGAAAAACTGTTTTTT. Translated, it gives CASRRRGASNEKLFF.